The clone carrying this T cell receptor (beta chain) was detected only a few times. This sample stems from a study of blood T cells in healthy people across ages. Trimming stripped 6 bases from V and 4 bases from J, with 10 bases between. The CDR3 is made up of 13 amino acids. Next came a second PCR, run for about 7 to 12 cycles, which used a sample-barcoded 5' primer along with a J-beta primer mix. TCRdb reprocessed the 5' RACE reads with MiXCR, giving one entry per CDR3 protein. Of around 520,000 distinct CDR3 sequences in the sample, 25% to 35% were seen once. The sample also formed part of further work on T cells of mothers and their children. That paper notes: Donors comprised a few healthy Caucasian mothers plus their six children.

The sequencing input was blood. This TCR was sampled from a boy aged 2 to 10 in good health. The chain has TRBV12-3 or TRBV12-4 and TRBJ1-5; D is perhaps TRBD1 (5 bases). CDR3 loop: CASSWAGNQPQHF. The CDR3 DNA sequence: TGTGCCAGCAGCTGGGCAGGGAATCAGCCCCAGCATTTT.